This is a list of T cell receptor beta chains from one sample in a study of cytomegalovirus exposure and HLA in healthy donors. TCRdb keeps only in-frame clones here, not all; method: immunoSEQ multiplex PCR. The sample has 200,000 to 250,000 clones, around 85% seen once. Sequencing input: PBMCs. These receptors were collected from a girl aged 2-15 years in good health and CMV-seronegative. The conserved cysteine and the conserved F or W are not part of the CDR3 here.

v_gene: TRBV27; CDR3aa: ASSDSTYEQY
v_gene: TRBV19; CDR3aa: ASSPWTGAEYGYT
v_gene: TRBV6-5; CDR3aa: ASSYSRGRYGYT
v_gene: TRBV6-5; CDR3aa: ASSYSREAKNIQY
v_gene: TRBV19; CDR3aa: ASSWTSGRAPLEQF
v_gene: TRBV10-1; CDR3aa: ASSEGGFSSGNTIY
v_gene: TRBV5-1; CDR3aa: ASSSTVKSYEQY
v_gene: TRBV27; CDR3aa: ASSAAGSHQPQH
v_gene: TRBV19; CDR3aa: ASSSSGGPLSF
v_gene: TRBV30; CDR3aa: AWSVPWRVSYEQY
v_gene: TRBV6-5; CDR3aa: ASSPTGVSPDTQY
v_gene: TRBV4-2; CDR3aa: ASSQLLADRYEQY
v_gene: TRBV6-1; CDR3aa: ASRGQLEAF
v_gene: TRBV5-4; CDR3aa: ASSLPSGRAQDEQY
v_gene: TRBV5-1; CDR3aa: ASSSGNGYT
v_gene: TRBV7-9; CDR3aa: ASSQTGAGTEAF
v_gene: TRBV21-1; CDR3aa: ASTKITPPGLAGITDTQY
v_gene: TRBV6-1; CDR3aa: ASRRDRGRVQPQH
v_gene: TRBV29-1; CDR3aa: SVGWSNTEAF
v_gene: TRBV19; CDR3aa: ASSTGGGYT
v_gene: TRBV6-5; CDR3aa: ASSHDRFYEQY
v_gene: TRBV20-1; CDR3aa: SAKGEGEQY
v_gene: TRBV2; CDR3aa: ASSGSRSEKLF
v_gene: TRBV9; CDR3aa: ASSVGIAFNAKNIQY
v_gene: TRBV7-9; CDR3aa: ASSRGGLETQY
v_gene: TRBV6-5; CDR3aa: ATTRGGGYT
v_gene: TRBV30; CDR3aa: AWSVDGPTGGYT
v_gene: TRBV5-5; CDR3aa: ASSLWGTSAYEQF
v_gene: TRBV6-5; CDR3aa: ASRTTGATEAF
v_gene: TRBV6-5; CDR3aa: ASRGHQNTEAF
v_gene: TRBV7-9; CDR3aa: ASTSGQDRNTIY
v_gene: TRBV19; CDR3aa: ASSMGQPNQPQH
v_gene: TRBV6-6; CDR3aa: ASSYGAATEAF
v_gene: TRBV27; CDR3aa: ASSFSGTVDTNGYT
v_gene: TRBV7-2; CDR3aa: ASSPSVNSGANVLT
v_gene: TRBV5-6; CDR3aa: ASSLVQTEAF
v_gene: TRBV7-9; CDR3aa: ASSPGGHEQY
v_gene: TRBV7-2; CDR3aa: ASSPRLAGGGIQY
v_gene: TRBV15; CDR3aa: ATSTGENYGYT
v_gene: TRBV7-9; CDR3aa: SSSLGGQPQH
v_gene: TRBV15; CDR3aa: ATSRDGFGQGEALYNSPLH
v_gene: TRBV10-2; CDR3aa: ARTGERGVGWTDTQY
v_gene: TRBV7-9; CDR3aa: ASSFDPGQGMSEQF
v_gene: TRBV6-5; CDR3aa: ASSQSRDTQY
v_gene: TRBV18; CDR3aa: ASSPRGSGNQPQH
v_gene: TRBV25-1; CDR3aa: ASSGGQGSWNEQF
v_gene: TRBV7-6; CDR3aa: ASSMDSTQEKLV
v_gene: TRBV15; CDR3aa: ATSRDPRGNSQPQH
v_gene: TRBV5-4; CDR3aa: ASSSGTRNNEQF
v_gene: TRBV4-1; CDR3aa: ASSGPGQGVADTQY
v_gene: TRBV10-3; CDR3aa: AISEGTSGNTGELF
v_gene: TRBV7-2; CDR3aa: ASSFTSGGGSTDTQY
v_gene: TRBV29-1; CDR3aa: SVLPTSGKGEQF
v_gene: TRBV10-1; CDR3aa: ASSEAGARQPQH
v_gene: TRBV18; CDR3aa: ATPWGGRAGNEQF
v_gene: TRBV5-6; CDR3aa: ASSYGTGIGYNEQF
v_gene: TRBV10-1; CDR3aa: ASSEAGTALLYEQY